Presented here are 30 T cell receptor beta chains from one specimen sequenced in a study of blood T cell repertoires in COVID-19. The assay was immunoSEQ multiplex PCR, and TCRdb's table has in-frame clones only and misses some. This sample has some 250,000 clones, with over 75% found just once. The specimen was PBMCs or T cells enriched from blood (not recorded which). These receptors were obtained from a man aged 18 to 29 who had recovered from COVID-19.

This clone was observed a few times. The chain carries TRBV5-1 and TRBJ1-6; maybe TRBD1 (5 bases). The CDR3 has 14 residues. In germline, CDR1 is SGHRS, CDR2 YFSETQ. V was shortened by 4 bases and J by 7 bases, with 12 bases between the two germline ends. This chain's CDR3 is CASSPDRFNSPLHF. Here the CDR3 DNA reads TGCGCCAGCAGCCCCGACAGATTCAATTCACCCCTCCACTTT.

The chain recombines TRBV11-3 with TRBJ2-3, with 11 bases lining up with TRBD2. CDR1 and CDR2 from the germline V gene are SGHNT and YENEEA. J gave up 6 bases and V 3 bases, and 8 bases lay outside the gene matches. This CDR3 has 16 residues. Here the CDR3 DNA reads TGTGCCAGCAGCTTTCTAGCGGGAGGTGTTCGGGATACGCAGTATTTT. Its protein is CASSFLAGGVRDTQYF.

The CDR3 loop reads CASSSPGQGTDTQYF. CDR3 nucleotides: TGTGCCAGCAGCTCCCCGGGACAGGGAACAGATACGCAGTATTTT. The chain employs TRBV11-2 and TRBJ2-3, with TRBD1 matching over 9 bases. CDR1 is SGHAT and CDR2 is FQNNGV in the germline V gene. The CDR3 has 15 residues. V shed 4 bases and J 3 bases; nucleotides not matched to a gene: 5.

This chain links TRBV5-1 with TRBJ2-7, with a weak D call TRBD1 (6 bases). CDR3 length equals 14 residues. CDR1 and CDR2 from the germline V gene are SGHRS and YFSETQ. Trimming stripped 0 bases from V and 2 bases from J, with 9 bases between. CDR3 region: CASSLAQGPYEQYF. As DNA, the CDR3 is TGCGCCAGCAGCTTGGCCCAGGGGCCCTACGAGCAGTACTTC.

This clone appeared a single time. The chain couples TRBV5-1 to TRBJ2-5; 10 nucleotides agree with TRBD1. Germline CDR1 reads SGHRS; CDR2 reads YFSETQ. V shed 5 bases and J 8 bases; nucleotides not matched to a gene: 12. This CDR3 has 15 residues. As DNA, the CDR3 is TGCGCCAGCAGTGACTGGGACAGGGGAAAGAGAACCCAGTACTTC. This sequence encodes CASSDWDRGKRTQYF.

The chain carries TRBV19 and TRBJ1-1, with 7 bases lining up with TRBD1. There are 14 residues in the CDR3. Germline CDR1 reads LNHDA; CDR2 reads SQIVND (reference sequence). Trimming at V came to 3 bases and at J to 6 bases, leaving 7 bases not matched to a gene. The CDR3 sequence: CASSIRQGIAEAFF. In DNA, the CDR3 is TGTGCCAGTAGTATCCGACAGGGTATTGCTGAAGCTTTCTTT. Supplemented by reference TRBV19 and TRBJ1-1, the full variable domain reads DGGITQSPKYLFRKEGQNVTLSCEQNLNHDAMYWYRQDPGQGLRLIYYSQIVNDFQKGDIAEGYSVSREKKESFPLTVTSAQKNPTAFYLCASSIRQGIAEAFFGQGTRLTVV.

The rearrangement links TRBV5-6 to TRBJ2-7; unclear D gene. The CDR3 has 12 residues. The V gene lost 1 base and the J gene lost 7 bases, with 9 bases spanning the gap. Germline V gene data show CDR1 as SGHDT and CDR2 as YYEEEE. CDR3 DNA sequence: TGTGCCAGCAGCTTGTTGTCGTTTGAGCAGTACTTC. Translation gives CASSLLSFEQYF.

The rearrangement links TRBV7-2 to TRBJ2-5; weak D call: TRBD1 (6 bases). V lost 2 bases, J lost 3 bases, and 19 bases lay in between. From germline, CDR1 is SGHTA and CDR2 FQGNSA. The CDR3 is 17 residues long. The CDR3 nucleotides read TGTGCCAGCAGCTTATTGGGGGCCTTTGGGATAGAAGAGACCCAGTACTTC. It encodes CASSLLGAFGIEETQYF.

The gene calls are TRBV28 and TRBJ1-5, with a weak D call TRBD1 (6 bases). This CDR3 is built from 16 residues. CDR1 MDHEN and CDR2 SYDVKM come from the germline V gene. V was cut by 2 bases and J by 0 bases, with 11 bases left in between. The CDR3 sequence is CASSLHQGYSNQPQHF. CDR3 bases: TGTGCCAGCAGTTTACATCAGGGGTATAGCAATCAGCCCCAGCATTTT.

This chain links TRBV5-8 with TRBJ2-5; 11 nucleotides agree with TRBD2. This CDR3 contains 14 residues. V shed 8 bases and J 4 bases; nucleotides not matched to a gene: 7. The germline V gene has CDR1 SGHTS and CDR2 YDEGEE. This chain's CDR3 is CARRRSGRAETQYF. The CDR3, as DNA: TGTGCCAGACGACGTAGCGGGAGGGCAGAGACCCAGTACTTC. Supplemented by reference TRBV5-8 and TRBJ2-5, the full variable domain reads EAGVTQSPTHLIKTRGQQATLRCSPISGHTSVYWYQQALGLGLQFLLWYDEGEERNRGNFPPRFSGRQFPNYSSELNVNALELEDSALYLCARRRSGRAETQYFGPGTRLLVL.

This sequence joins TRBV5-1 and TRBJ1-6; 7 bases map to TRBD1. Germline V gives CDR1 SGHRS, CDR2 YFSETQ. CDR3 size: 16 residues. The J segment lost 7 bases and the V segment lost 4 bases, leaving 11 bases of the junction unmatched. CDR3 DNA sequence: TGCGCCAGCAGCCCGAGCCCACAGGGGATCAATTCACCCCTCCACTTT. Residues: CASSPSPQGINSPLHF. Combining the CDR3 with reference TRBV5-1 and TRBJ1-6 gives the whole variable domain KAGVTQTPRYLIKTRGQQVTLSCSPISGHRSVSWYQQTPGQGLQFLFEYFSETQRNKGNFPGRFSGRQFSNSRSEMNVSTLELGDSALYLCASSPSPQGINSPLHFGNGTRLTVT.

This rearrangement joins TRBV29-1 to TRBJ2-5, with 7 bases matching TRBD1. The CDR3 covers 18 residues. Trimming cost V 2 bases and J 2 bases; bases outside gene matches: 17. Per the germline V gene, CDR1 is SQVTM and CDR2 is ANQGSEA. The CDR3 here is CSVESPGFSTGMQETQYF. The CDR3 bases are TGCAGCGTTGAATCCCCCGGCTTCTCGACAGGGATGCAAGAGACCCAGTACTTC. The full variable domain, completed using reference TRBV29-1 and TRBJ2-5, is SAVISQKPSRDICQRGTSLTIQCQVDSQVTMMFWYRQQPGQSLTLIATANQGSEATYESGFVIDKFPISRPNLTFSTLTVSNMSPEDSSIYLCSVESPGFSTGMQETQYFGPGTRLLVL.

V usage is TRBV20-1 and J usage is TRBJ2-7, with unresolved D. From germline, CDR1 is DFQATT and CDR2 SNEGSKA (reference sequence). The V end lost 3 bases, the J end lost 4 bases, and 13 bases lay between the germline ends. The CDR3 contains 13 residues. The CDR3 spells CSASLRVPYEQYF. The CDR3 DNA reads TGCAGTGCTAGTCTACGGGTTCCGTACGAGCAGTACTTC.

The genes are TRBV7-9 and TRBJ1-5; weak D call: TRBD1 (5 bases). CDR3 size: 14 residues. Germline CDR1 reads SEHNR; CDR2 reads FQNEAQ (reference sequence). With 5 bases removed from V and 3 bases from J, the gap between germline ends came to 11 bases. Here the CDR3 DNA reads TGTGCCAGCAGCCTCGACAGTTTCAATCAGCCCCAGCATTTT. It is translated as CASSLDSFNQPQHF.

The rearrangement joins TRBV7-2 to TRBJ2-2; a possible D gene is TRBD2 (5 bases). CDR1 SGHTA and CDR2 FQGNSA come from the germline V gene. V was clipped by 2 bases and J by 6 bases, with 10 bases between them. The CDR3 sequence is 14 residues long. This chain's CDR3 is CASSLISGAGELFF. DNA for the CDR3: TGTGCCAGCAGCTTAATATCCGGGGCCGGGGAGCTGTTTTTT. Variable domain in full (rest from reference TRBV7-2 and TRBJ2-2): GAGVSQSPSNKVTEKGKDVELRCDPISGHTALYWYRQSLGQGLEFLIYFQGNSAPDKSGLPSDRFSAERTGGSVSTLTIQRTQQEDSAVYLCASSLISGAGELFFGEGSRLTVL.

This chain connects TRBV2 to TRBJ1-1; the match to TRBD1 covers 8 bases. The V gene end was trimmed by 0 bases and the J gene end by 5 bases; junction bases not matched to a gene: 5. Per the germline V gene, CDR1 is SNHLY and CDR2 is FYNNEI. The CDR3 covers 15 residues. DNA for the CDR3: TGTGCCAGCAGTGAAGCAGGGACAGGAGTAACTGAAGCTTTCTTT. Its translation is CASSEAGTGVTEAFF.

In its sample, this clone was seen once. The chain uses TRBV19 and TRBJ2-5, with D possibly being TRBD2 (7 bases). Trimming cost V 5 bases and J 3 bases, with 16 bases left between them. The CDR3 contains 15 residues. CDR1 and CDR2 (germline): LNHDA, SQIVND (reference sequence). CDR3 bases: TGTGCCAGTAGTGGGGGGGGGACACAGGAAGAGACCCAGTACTTC. It specifies CASSGGGTQEETQYF. The variable domain in full, completed from reference TRBV19 and TRBJ2-5, reads DGGITQSPKYLFRKEGQNVTLSCEQNLNHDAMYWYRQDPGQGLRLIYYSQIVNDFQKGDIAEGYSVSREKKESFPLTVTSAQKNPTAFYLCASSGGGTQEETQYFGPGTRLLVL.

The J gene is TRBJ1-1, the V gene TRBV6-1; 9 positions match TRBD1. Germline V CDR1 and CDR2: MNHNS, SASEGT. Trimming at V came to 3 bases and at J to 11 bases, leaving 13 bases not matched to a gene. The CDR3 spans 15 residues. The CDR3 DNA reads as TGTGCCAGCAGTGATCCGGGACAGGGATACTCTATGGCTTTCTTT. Its translation: CASSDPGQGYSMAFF.

The V call is TRBV6-4, the J call TRBJ2-1; 9 nucleotides agree with TRBD1. V lost 0 bases to trimming and J lost 6 bases; unmatched junction nucleotides: 6. CDR3 length: 16 amino acids. Per germline, CDR1 MRHNA and CDR2 SNTAGT. CDR3 coding DNA: TGTGCCAGCAGTGACTCGAAGGGACAGGGACCCAATGAGCAGTTCTTC. Protein product: CASSDSKGQGPNEQFF.

This chain connects TRBV12-5 to TRBJ2-3; the D gene is possibly TRBD2 (6 bases). This CDR3 is built from 14 residues. V was trimmed by 5 bases and J by 6 bases, leaving 15 bases between them. Germline V lookup: CDR1 LGHNT, CDR2 FRNRAP. For the CDR3, the DNA is TGTGCTAGTGGTACGGACTATTTTCCCGATACGCAGTATTTT. Its protein is CASGTDYFPDTQYF. The full variable domain, completed using reference TRBV12-5 and TRBJ2-3, is DARVTQTPRHKVTEMGQEVTMRCQPILGHNTVFWYRQTMMQGLELLAYFRNRAPLDDSGMPKDRFSAEMPDATLATLKIQPSEPRDSAVYFCASGTDYFPDTQYFGPGTRLTVL.

This chain uses TRBV5-4 with TRBJ1-4; TRBD1 matches 8 bases. The CDR3 extends over 15 amino acids. Trimming cost V 0 bases and J 5 bases; bases outside gene matches: 3. The germline V gene has CDR1 SGHNT and CDR2 YYREEE (reference sequence). This chain's CDR3 is CASSLGTGLNEKLFF. The CDR3 DNA follows: TGTGCCAGCAGCTTGGGGACAGGGTTAAATGAAAAACTGTTTTTT.

This chain's CDR3 is CASRPGQGPTRVYEQYF. The CDR3, as DNA: TGTGCCAGCAGGCCGGGCCAGGGCCCAACGCGCGTCTACGAGCAGTACTTC. V is TRBV2 and J is TRBJ2-7; tentatively, D is TRBD1 (5 bases). CDR1 SNHLY and CDR2 FYNNEI come from the germline V gene. CDR3 length equals 17 residues. Trimming pared 6 bases from V and 3 bases from J, leaving 24 bases between.

The V gene is TRBV5-1, the J gene TRBJ2-3; 12 bases line up with TRBD2. Losses at the gene ends were 4 bases for V and 5 bases for J; bases not matched to a gene: 11. The CDR3 extends over 17 amino acids. The germline V gene encodes CDR1 SGHRS and CDR2 YFSETQ. The CDR3, as DNA: TGCGCCAGCAGCATACGAACTAGCGGGAGGACCGGAGATACGCAGTATTTT. Translating gives CASSIRTSGRTGDTQYF.

V and J are TRBV7-9 and TRBJ2-2; 7 bases fit TRBD2. This CDR3 spans 17 amino acids. Unmatched junction bases numbered 10, after V lost 0 bases and J lost 6 bases. The germline CDR1 and CDR2 sequences are SEHNR and FQNEAQ (reference sequence). The CDR3 is CASSLARLAKGPGELFF. The CDR3 coding sequence is TGTGCCAGCAGCTTAGCAAGACTAGCAAAAGGGCCCGGGGAGCTGTTTTTT.

The CDR3 sequence is CASSEGTDWNTEAFF. CDR3 bases: TGTGCCAGCAGTGAGGGGACAGATTGGAACACTGAAGCTTTCTTT. This chain uses TRBV2 with TRBJ1-1; 7 positions match TRBD1. The germline V gene has CDR1 SNHLY and CDR2 FYNNEI. V lost 3 bases and J lost 1; bases outside the gene matches: 5. There are 15 residues in the CDR3.

The J gene is TRBJ1-2, the V gene TRBV6-5; D is uncertain. The ends were cut back, 7 bases at V and 3 bases at J, with 12 bases in the middle. Germline loops: CDR1 MNHEY, CDR2 SVGAGI. The CDR3 is 13 amino acids. The CDR3 loop is CASNFGQHYGYTF. The CDR3 DNA follows: TGTGCCAGCAACTTTGGGCAGCACTATGGCTACACCTTC.

The chain is built from TRBV6-4 and TRBJ1-5; TRBD1 is a possible D gene (6 bases). The CDR3 has 14 amino acids. V lost 8 bases to trimming and J lost 0 bases, with 11 bases between them. The germline V gene encodes CDR1 MRHNA and CDR2 SNTAGT. CDR3 bases: TGTGCCAGCTCGGAGGACAGTAGCAATCAGCCCCAGCATTTT. Its protein product is CASSEDSSNQPQHF.

The J gene is TRBJ2-1, the V gene TRBV25-1, with 9 nucleotides matching TRBD1. Germline CDR1 and CDR2: MGHDK and SYGVNS. V lost 2 bases, J lost 3 bases, and 8 bases stayed unmatched. The CDR3 runs to 17 residues. The CDR3 protein is CASSEGQGLFVYNEQFF. The CDR3 DNA is TGTGCCAGCAGTGAAGGACAGGGGCTATTCGTCTACAATGAGCAGTTCTTC.

The chain uses TRBV28 and TRBJ2-3; 9 bases fit TRBD1. The germline V gene encodes CDR1 MDHEN and CDR2 SYDVKM. V was pared by 3 bases and J by 2 bases, with 9 bases of the junction left unmatched. The CDR3 extends over 17 amino acids. The DNA of the CDR3 is TGTGCCAGCAGTTTCATGTTGAGGGACAGGGCCACAGATACGCAGTATTTT. Translation gives CASSFMLRDRATDTQYF.

This chain uses TRBV10-1 with TRBJ2-3, with TRBD2 as a possible D gene (6 bases). Looked up from germline, CDR1 is WNHNN and CDR2 is SYGVQD (reference sequence). V lost 0 bases and J lost 2, with 15 bases in between. The CDR3 is made up of 17 amino acids. The CDR3 DNA reads as TGCGCCAGCAGTGAGTCGCGGGGTGCCAGATTCACAGATACGCAGTATTTT. Protein sequence: CASSESRGARFTDTQYF.